The rows below give T cell receptor beta chains drawn from one sample of a study of blood T cell repertoires in COVID-19. The table came from immunoSEQ multiplex PCR; TCRdb's copy has only in-frame clones and leaves some out. The repertoire holds a few hundred thousand clones, with 85% to 90% as singletons. Sequenced material: PBMCs or T cells enriched from blood (not recorded which). The receptors derive from a young man who had recovered from COVID-19. Each CDR3 is given with its conserved first and last residue. Fields, in order: D gene, V gene, clone size, J gene, CDR3 DNA, CDR3 protein. A D gene is named only where the DNA matches it firmly. Only some rows state a clone size, as once, few, many or a class for expanded clones.

>.|TRBV27|.|TRBJ1-1
TGTGCCAGCAGTTTATCCGGACGCAGGGCAATTGACACTGAAGCTTTCTTT
CASSLSGRRAIDTEAFF
>.|TRBV12-3/TRBV12-4|.|TRBJ1-1
TGTGCCAGCAGGAGCACAGGGTTAGCTTTCTTT
CASRSTGLAFF
>TRBD1|TRBV4-2|.|TRBJ2-5
TGTGCCAGCAGCCAAGAGGTTGCAGGGGGCATCGAGACCCAGTACTTC
CASSQEVAGGIETQYF
>.|TRBV6-4|once|TRBJ1-1
TGTGCCAGCAGTGCCGGGATGAACACTGAAGCTTTCTTT
CASSAGMNTEAFF
>TRBD1|TRBV2|.|TRBJ1-2
TGTGCCAGCAGTGCTGTTCTGGACAGGGGAAGCTATGGCTACACCTTC
CASSAVLDRGSYGYTF
>.|TRBV5-1|.|TRBJ2-5
TGCGCCAGCAGCTTAACCGGGGTGCCCCAAGAGACCCAGTACTTC
CASSLTGVPQETQYF
>.|TRBV6-5|.|TRBJ1-1
TGTGCCAGCAGTTACAACCGTCCGGGAGAAGAACAAGCTTTCTTT
CASSYNRPGEEQAFF
>.|TRBV9|few|TRBJ2-1
TGTGCCAGCAGCGTAGCTACGATGAGTGAGCAGTTCTTC
CASSVATMSEQFF
>.|TRBV5-1|once|TRBJ2-3
TGCGCCAGCAGCATATGGACAGAAGATACGCAGTATTTT
CASSIWTEDTQYF
>.|TRBV3-1/TRBV3-2|.|TRBJ1-1
TGTGCCAGCAGCCAGGCCGCTGAAGCTTTCTTT
CASSQAAEAFF
>.|TRBV11-1|.|TRBJ2-7
TGTGCCAGCAGCTTAGGTCGGGCAGGTGGAGGCTACGAGCAGTACTTC
CASSLGRAGGGYEQYF
>.|TRBV6-5|.|TRBJ2-7
TGTGCCAGCAACCAGGGTCCCAACGAGCAGTACTTC
CASNQGPNEQYF
>.|TRBV12-5|.|TRBJ2-2
TGTGCTAGTGGTTTTCTCGAAGGTGGGCAGTCCGACACCGGGGAGCTGTTTTTT
CASGFLEGGQSDTGELFF
>TRBD2|TRBV2|.|TRBJ2-1
TGTGCCAGCTTGAGCGGGAGGGCCAGTCGGGATGAGCAGTTCTTC
CASLSGRASRDEQFF